The TCR beta chain under discussion was sequenced for a study of cytomegalovirus exposure and HLA in healthy donors. Study summary: A later analysis reported the same platform for the roughly 110 validation repertoires and the roughly 700 first-cohort repertoires. Overall study results and limits: According to a later analysis, TCR clusters from the first cohort tended to co-occur in the roughly 120 validation repertoires. The study designated about 180 TCR beta chains cytomegalovirus-associated.

On this clone: Its antigen is not identified. Compared with germline, one end of the junction differs, possibly owing to a read error.

The roughly 120-subject validation cohort, separate from the approximately 670-subject first cohort, included the donors. The method was immunoSEQ multiplex PCR; TCRdb's version includes in-frame clones alone and lacks a portion of them. Seen here are 80,000 to 90,000 clones, about 96% observed once, and the top ten hold roughly 0.82%. The CDR3 spans 14 residues. Germline-derived CDR1 and CDR2 are ENHRY and SYGVKD. Sequences were obtained from PBMCs. The TCR comes from a man aged 18 to 29 in good health and CMV-seronegative. This chain connects TRBV10-3 to TRBJ2-3; a possible D gene is TRBD1 (5 bases). The CDR3 coding sequence is TGTGCCGTCAGTCAGGGCCAGACCACAGATACGCAGTATTTT. Translated: CAVSQGQTTDTQYF.